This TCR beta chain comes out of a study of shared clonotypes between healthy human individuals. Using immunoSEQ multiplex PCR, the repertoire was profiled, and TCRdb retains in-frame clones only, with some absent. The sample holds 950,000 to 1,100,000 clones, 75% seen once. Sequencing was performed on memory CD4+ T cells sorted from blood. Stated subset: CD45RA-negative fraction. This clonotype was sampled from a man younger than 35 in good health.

Here the CDR3 reads CASSPPNNHLTGELFF. In DNA form, the CDR3 reads TGTGCCAGCTCACCACCGAATAATCACCTCACCGGGGAGCTGTTTTTT. The chain combines TRBV18 with TRBJ2-2; D is ambiguous. The CDR3 extends over 16 amino acids. The V end lost 0 bases, the J end lost 4 bases, and 12 bases lay between the germline ends. CDR1 is KGHSH and CDR2 is LQKENI in the germline V gene.